These 20 T cell receptor beta chains were all obtained from the same sample, sequenced in a study of T cells expressing NK-cell markers (dated by TCRdb to the early 2020s). Libraries were prepared through 5' RACE. This sample was sequenced with an Illumina HiSeq 2000. With the reads reprocessed by TCRdb, a single entry stands for each CDR3 protein sequence and no DNA is reported. The sample table holds 450,000 to 600,000 distinct CDR3 sequences. 3.5% to 4.5% of the sample is taken by the ten largest. The specimen sequenced was blood T cells: a sorted CD56 or NKG2C T cell subset, CD4+ or CD8+ T cells, or bulk PBMC T cells (not recorded which). These TCRs come from a man aged 18 to 35 in good health. Donor details come from another sample of the same person, matched by shared clones.

The chain is built from TRBV24-1 and TRBJ2-1; without DNA, the TCRdb call of TRBD2 cannot be checked. The CDR3 is 12 amino acids. Germline CDR1 and CDR2: KGHDR and SFDVKD. The CDR3 here is CATSASAGIPFF.

The chain links TRBV20-1 to TRBJ2-7; TCRdb lists TRBD2, though no DNA is available to test this call. Per germline, CDR1 DFQATT and CDR2 SNEGSKA (reference sequence). CDR3 length: 14 amino acids. The chain's CDR3 is CSARRAPSKVRQYF.

This rearrangement joins TRBV12-3 or TRBV12-4 to TRBJ2-5; there is no DNA to check the TCRdb D call of TRBD1. This CDR3 is built from 17 residues. The CDR3 sequence is CASSLTWDGPGLETQYF.

The genes are TRBV7-9 and TRBJ1-2. Germline V lookup: CDR1 SEHNR, CDR2 FQNEAQ (reference sequence). The CDR3 length is 12 residues. CDR3 in amino acids: CASTPSDLDYTF. The full variable domain, in which reference TRBV7-9 and TRBJ1-2 provide the parts outside the CDR3, is DTGVSQNPRHKITKRGQNVTFRCDPISEHNRLYWYRQTLGQGPEFLTYFQNEAQLEKSRLLSDRFSAERPKGSFSTLEIQRTEQGDSAMYLCASTPSDLDYTFGSGTRLTVV.

The chain carries TRBV5-1 and TRBJ1-2; TCRdb picks TRBD1, but there is no DNA to check that call. Germline loops: CDR1 SGHRS, CDR2 YFSETQ. The length of the CDR3 is 15 residues. The CDR3 protein is CASSSDNRDRHGYTF.

V is TRBV29-1 and J is TRBJ1-2. Germline V lookup: CDR1 SQVTM, CDR2 ANQGSEA. This CDR3 is 11 amino acids long. The CDR3 sequence: CSVRLPKGYTF.

This chain's CDR3 is CASSYTPSPLHF. The chain links TRBV12-3 or TRBV12-4 to TRBJ1-6. The CDR3 runs to 12 residues.

The rearrangement joins TRBV30 to TRBJ1-5; lacking DNA, the TRBD1 call made by TCRdb goes unchecked. CDR1 is GTSNPN and CDR2 is SVGIG in the germline V gene (reference sequence). The CDR3 length is 14 residues. CDR3 sequence: CAWNLGGSNQPQHF.

V gene TRBV29-1 combines with J gene TRBJ1-1; the TCRdb D gene call, TRBD1, has no DNA to confirm it. This CDR3 spans 14 amino acids. Germline assignment: CDR1 SQVTM and CDR2 ANQGSEA. The CDR3 protein is CSARGTRMNTEAFF.

The rearrangement joins TRBV6-6 to TRBJ2-5. There are 12 residues in the CDR3. Germline assignment: CDR1 MNHNY and CDR2 SVGAGI (reference sequence). The CDR3 is CASSWSQETQYF.

The CDR3 here is CASRDRGLLYEQYF. The J gene is TRBJ2-7, the V gene TRBV6-2 or TRBV6-3; TCRdb's D gene call, TRBD1, goes unchecked for lack of DNA. Germline V CDR1 and CDR2: MNHEY, SVGEGT. The CDR3 is 14 amino acids.

The chain carries TRBV20-1 and TRBJ2-7; no DNA is available, so the TRBD2 call from TCRdb remains unchecked. Germline lookup yields CDR1 DFQATT and CDR2 SNEGSKA (reference sequence). This CDR3 contains 13 residues. The CDR3 protein is CSATGPHSYEQYF.

This sequence joins TRBV12-3 or TRBV12-4 and TRBJ1-1; the TCRdb D gene call, TRBD1, has no DNA to confirm it. The CDR3 sequence is 17 residues long. The CDR3 is CASTPRRGNPMNTEAFF.

J is TRBJ2-3 and V is TRBV29-1; lacking DNA, the TRBD1 call made by TCRdb goes unchecked. Germline lookup yields CDR1 SQVTM and CDR2 ANQGSEA. This CDR3 is 12 amino acids long. The CDR3 loop is CSAPVGADTQYF.

V is TRBV10-1 and J is TRBJ1-2; the D gene TCRdb calls, TRBD1, cannot be checked with no DNA. Germline CDR1 is WNHNN and CDR2 is SYGVQD (reference sequence). This CDR3 region has 17 residues. The CDR3 reads CASSESGSTGPGYGYTF.

The J gene is TRBJ1-6, the V gene TRBV25-1. This CDR3 is built from 14 residues. CDR1 and CDR2 from the germline V gene are MGHDK and SYGVNS. The CDR3 sequence: CASSEFRGWSPLHF.

The rearrangement links TRBV20-1 to TRBJ1-3. There are 14 residues in the CDR3. CDR1 and CDR2 from the germline V gene are DFQATT and SNEGSKA (reference sequence). The CDR3 spells CSASKGFAGNTIYF.

This chain connects TRBV6-1 to TRBJ1-1; the TCRdb call, TRBD1, lacks DNA for checking. The CDR3 length is 13 residues. CDR1 is MNHNS and CDR2 is SASEGT in the germline V gene. The CDR3 region is CASTYYRGGEAFF.

The CDR3 loop is CSVPGTGEDTF. The chain recombines TRBV29-1 with TRBJ1-2; TCRdb names TRBD1, which stays unverified in the absence of DNA. The CDR3 is made up of 11 amino acids. Germline V gene lookup returns CDR1 SQVTM and CDR2 ANQGSEA.

The rearrangement joins TRBV30 to TRBJ2-5; TCRdb returns TRBD1, unconfirmable since there is no DNA. Germline CDR1 and CDR2: GTSNPN and SVGIG (reference sequence). The CDR3 is made up of 15 amino acids. The CDR3 region is CAWSAPDSSGETQYF.